A selection of T cell receptor beta chains follows, all from one sample in a study of cytomegalovirus exposure and HLA in healthy donors. Method: immunoSEQ multiplex PCR; TCRdb's copy keeps in-frame clones and lacks some. The sample consists of 200,000 to 250,000 clones, 65% to 85% of them appearing once. The sample was PBMCs. All receptors come from a man aged 50-60 years in good health and CMV-seronegative. Both conserved end residues are part of each CDR3. A D gene is named only where the DNA matches it firmly. Clone size is stated in some rows and not others, as once, few, many or a class when expanded.

clone_size: -
j_call: TRBJ2-1
d_call: -
v_call: TRBV27
cdr3_nt: TGTGCCAGCAGTATACAGGGGGGGCCGCCCTACAATGAGCAGTTCTTC
cdr3_aa: CASSIQGGPPYNEQFF

clone_size: few
j_call: TRBJ2-1
d_call: TRBD2
v_call: TRBV15
cdr3_nt: TGTGCCACCCTCCCCATCGAGCGGGATCGCAAGGACCATGAGCAGTTCTTC
cdr3_aa: CATLPIERDRKDHEQFF

clone_size: -
j_call: TRBJ2-3
d_call: -
v_call: TRBV27
cdr3_nt: TGTGCCAGCAGTTCCTCGAGTACGCAGTATTTT
cdr3_aa: CASSSSSTQYF

clone_size: -
j_call: TRBJ2-3
d_call: TRBD2
v_call: TRBV5-1
cdr3_nt: TGCGCCAGCAGCCTGTCTAGCGGGAGGCTCACAGATACGCAGTATTTT
cdr3_aa: CASSLSSGRLTDTQYF

clone_size: -
j_call: TRBJ1-3
d_call: -
v_call: TRBV7-8
cdr3_nt: TGTGCCAGCAGTCTGGAGGCCAGGACCTCTGGAAACACCATATATTTT
cdr3_aa: CASSLEARTSGNTIYF

clone_size: -
j_call: TRBJ1-3
d_call: -
v_call: TRBV9
cdr3_nt: TGTGCCAGCAGCGGGGCTCCGGCTGACACCATATATTTT
cdr3_aa: CASSGAPADTIYF

clone_size: -
j_call: TRBJ1-5
d_call: -
v_call: TRBV9
cdr3_nt: TGTGCCAGCAGCCCCCATGGCGGGGACCTTCTTCAGCCCCAGCATTTT
cdr3_aa: CASSPHGGDLLQPQHF

clone_size: few
j_call: TRBJ2-7
d_call: -
v_call: TRBV7-8
cdr3_nt: TGTGCCAGTTTGTTCGCCGGGAGCAGTAAGTCCTACGAGCAGTACTTC
cdr3_aa: CASLFAGSSKSYEQYF

clone_size: -
j_call: TRBJ1-4
d_call: -
v_call: TRBV11-2
cdr3_nt: TGTGCCAGCAGCCCCGACAGAATCGGCGAAAAACTGTTTTTT
cdr3_aa: CASSPDRIGEKLFF

clone_size: -
j_call: TRBJ1-3
d_call: -
v_call: TRBV4-2
cdr3_nt: TGTGCCAGCAGCCAAGCAGCGTCTGGAAACACCATATATTTT
cdr3_aa: CASSQAASGNTIYF

clone_size: -
j_call: TRBJ2-2
d_call: -
v_call: TRBV9
cdr3_nt: TGTGCCAGCAGCGTAGGGCGAGAGGCCACCGGGGAGCTGTTTTTT
cdr3_aa: CASSVGREATGELFF

clone_size: -
j_call: TRBJ1-6
d_call: TRBD1
v_call: TRBV6-5
cdr3_nt: TGTGCCAGCAGTTTCGACAGGGGGCAAGGTTCACCCCTCCACTTT
cdr3_aa: CASSFDRGQGSPLHF

clone_size: -
j_call: TRBJ2-7
d_call: -
v_call: TRBV19
cdr3_nt: TGTGCCAGTAGTATAGTACACAGGGAAAAGTCCTACGAGCAGTACTTC
cdr3_aa: CASSIVHREKSYEQYF

clone_size: few
j_call: TRBJ2-1
d_call: TRBD2
v_call: TRBV6-1
cdr3_nt: TGTGCCAGCAGTGGGCTAGCGGGGCGCTCCTACAATGAGCAGTTCTTC
cdr3_aa: CASSGLAGRSYNEQFF

clone_size: -
j_call: TRBJ2-1
d_call: TRBD2
v_call: TRBV27
cdr3_nt: TGTGCCAGCAGTTTAATTGTAGCGGGAGCGGGAGTGGGCAATGAGCAGTTCTTC
cdr3_aa: CASSLIVAGAGVGNEQFF

clone_size: -
j_call: TRBJ2-7
d_call: -
v_call: TRBV28
cdr3_nt: TGTGCCAGCAGTTTAGTACAGACGAGCTACGAGCAGTACTTC
cdr3_aa: CASSLVQTSYEQYF

clone_size: -
j_call: TRBJ2-4
d_call: -
v_call: TRBV5-1
cdr3_nt: TGCGCCAGCAGCTTCGGCGACAGGGACTCAAACATTCAGTACTTC
cdr3_aa: CASSFGDRDSNIQYF

clone_size: few
j_call: TRBJ1-4
d_call: TRBD1
v_call: TRBV6-5
cdr3_nt: TGTGCCAGCAAGATGGACAGGGACAGAGGACTGTTTTTT
cdr3_aa: CASKMDRDRGLFF

clone_size: -
j_call: TRBJ2-3
d_call: TRBD2
v_call: TRBV7-9
cdr3_nt: TGTGCCAGCAGCCTGCGGGGGAGAAGCACAGATACGCAGTATTTT
cdr3_aa: CASSLRGRSTDTQYF

clone_size: -
j_call: TRBJ1-1
d_call: -
v_call: TRBV5-4
cdr3_nt: TGTGCCAGCAGCTTGGCCGGGGGGCCCACTGAAGCTTTCTTT
cdr3_aa: CASSLAGGPTEAFF

clone_size: -
j_call: TRBJ2-2
d_call: TRBD2
v_call: TRBV9
cdr3_nt: TGTGCCAGCAGCGTAAGGCGGGAGGGCCTCGGGGAGCTGTTTTTT
cdr3_aa: CASSVRREGLGELFF